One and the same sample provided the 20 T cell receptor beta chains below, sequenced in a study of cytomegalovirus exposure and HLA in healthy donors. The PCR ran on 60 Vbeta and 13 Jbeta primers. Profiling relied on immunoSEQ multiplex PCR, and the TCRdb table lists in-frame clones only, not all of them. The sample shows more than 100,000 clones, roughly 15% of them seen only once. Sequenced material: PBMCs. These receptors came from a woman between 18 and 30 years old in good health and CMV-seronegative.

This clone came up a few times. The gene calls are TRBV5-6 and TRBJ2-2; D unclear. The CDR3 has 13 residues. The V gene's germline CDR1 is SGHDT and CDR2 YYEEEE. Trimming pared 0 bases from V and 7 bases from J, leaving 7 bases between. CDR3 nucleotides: TGTGCCAGCAGCTTGGGGCCCCTCGGGGAGCTGTTTTTT. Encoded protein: CASSLGPLGELFF.

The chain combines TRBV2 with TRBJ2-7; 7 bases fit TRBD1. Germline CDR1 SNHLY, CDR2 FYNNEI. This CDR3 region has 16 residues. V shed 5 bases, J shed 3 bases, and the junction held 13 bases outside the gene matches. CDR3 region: CASSKSLADRHYEQYF. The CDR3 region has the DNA TGTGCCAGCAGTAAAAGTCTCGCGGACAGGCACTACGAGCAGTACTTC. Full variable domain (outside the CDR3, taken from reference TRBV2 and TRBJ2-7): EPEVTQTPSHQVTQMGQEVILRCVPISNHLYFYWYRQILGQKVEFLVSFYNNEISEKSEIFDDQFSVERPDGSNFTLKIRSTKLEDSAMYFCASSKSLADRHYEQYFGPGTRLTVT.

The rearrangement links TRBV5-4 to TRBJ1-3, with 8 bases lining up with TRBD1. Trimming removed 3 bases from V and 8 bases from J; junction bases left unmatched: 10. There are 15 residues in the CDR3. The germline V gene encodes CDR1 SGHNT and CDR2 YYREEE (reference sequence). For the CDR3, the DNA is TGTGCCAGCAGCTCCACGGACAGGGATATATACACCATATATTTT. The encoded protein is CASSSTDRDIYTIYF.

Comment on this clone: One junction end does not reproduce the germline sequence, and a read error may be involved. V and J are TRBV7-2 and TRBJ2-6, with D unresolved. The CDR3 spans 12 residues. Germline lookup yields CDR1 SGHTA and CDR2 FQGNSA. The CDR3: CASSSWANVLTF. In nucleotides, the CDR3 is TGTGCCAGCAGCTCTTGGGCCAACGTCCTGACTTTC.

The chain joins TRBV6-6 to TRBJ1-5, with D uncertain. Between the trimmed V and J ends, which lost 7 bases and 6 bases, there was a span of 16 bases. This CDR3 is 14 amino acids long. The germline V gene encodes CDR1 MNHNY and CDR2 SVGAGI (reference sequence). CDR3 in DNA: TGTGCCAGCACCGCTGCAGTAACCCGTCAGCCCCAGCATTTT. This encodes CASTAAVTRQPQHF.

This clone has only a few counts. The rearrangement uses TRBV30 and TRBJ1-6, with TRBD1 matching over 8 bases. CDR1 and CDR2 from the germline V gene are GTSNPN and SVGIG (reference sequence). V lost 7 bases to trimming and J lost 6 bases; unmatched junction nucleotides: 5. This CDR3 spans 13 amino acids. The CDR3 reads CASGTGLNSPLHF. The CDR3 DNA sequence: TGTGCCTCCGGGACAGGACTTAATTCACCCCTCCACTTT.

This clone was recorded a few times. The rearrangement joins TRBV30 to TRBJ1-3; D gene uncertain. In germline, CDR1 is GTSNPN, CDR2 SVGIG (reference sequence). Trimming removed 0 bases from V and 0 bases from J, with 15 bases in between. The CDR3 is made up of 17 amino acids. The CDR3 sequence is CAWSVIGGGASGNTIYF. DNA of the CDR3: TGTGCCTGGAGTGTAATTGGAGGCGGCGCCTCTGGAAACACCATATATTTT.

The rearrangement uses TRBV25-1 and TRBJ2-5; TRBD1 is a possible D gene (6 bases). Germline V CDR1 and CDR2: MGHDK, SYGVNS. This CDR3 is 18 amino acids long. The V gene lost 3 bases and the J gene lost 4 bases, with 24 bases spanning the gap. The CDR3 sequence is CASSDPGASRNPGETQYF. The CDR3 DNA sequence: TGTGCCAGCAGTGACCCAGGGGCTAGCCGGAACCCGGGAGAGACCCAGTACTTC.

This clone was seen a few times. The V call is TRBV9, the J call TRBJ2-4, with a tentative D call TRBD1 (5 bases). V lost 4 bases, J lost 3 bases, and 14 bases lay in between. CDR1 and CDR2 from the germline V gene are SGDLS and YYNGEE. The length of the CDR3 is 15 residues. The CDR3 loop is CASSSSGQGKNIQYF. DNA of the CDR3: TGTGCCAGCAGCTCGTCAGGGCAGGGCAAAAACATTCAGTACTTC.

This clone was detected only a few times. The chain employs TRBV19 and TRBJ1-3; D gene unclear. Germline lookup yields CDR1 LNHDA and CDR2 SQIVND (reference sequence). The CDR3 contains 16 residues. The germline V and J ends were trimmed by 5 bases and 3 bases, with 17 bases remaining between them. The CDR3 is CASSPPDGFGGNTIYF. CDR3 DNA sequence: TGTGCCAGTAGTCCGCCCGACGGGTTCGGTGGAAACACCATATATTTT.

CDR3 nucleotide sequence: TGCGCCAGCAGCTTGGAACAAGATACGCAGTATTTT. Protein sequence: CASSLEQDTQYF. V usage is TRBV5-1 and J usage is TRBJ2-3; no reliable D call. There are 12 residues in the CDR3. V lost 0 bases and J 5 bases, leaving 4 bases between the germline ends. Germline CDR1 reads SGHRS; CDR2 reads YFSETQ.

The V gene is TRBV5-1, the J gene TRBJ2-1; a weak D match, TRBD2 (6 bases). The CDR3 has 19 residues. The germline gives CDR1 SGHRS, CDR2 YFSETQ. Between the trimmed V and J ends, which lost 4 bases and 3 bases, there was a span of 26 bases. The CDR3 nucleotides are TGCGCCAGCAGCCTAGCCGGGCGCGGATCGGGAGTAGGCTACAATGAGCAGTTCTTC. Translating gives CASSLAGRGSGVGYNEQFF.

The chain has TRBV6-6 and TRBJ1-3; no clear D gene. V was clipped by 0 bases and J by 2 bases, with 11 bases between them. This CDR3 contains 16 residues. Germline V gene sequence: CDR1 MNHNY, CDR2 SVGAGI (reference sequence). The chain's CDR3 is CASSYSSRSTGNTIYF. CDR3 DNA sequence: TGTGCCAGCAGTTACTCGTCCAGGTCAACTGGAAACACCATATATTTT.

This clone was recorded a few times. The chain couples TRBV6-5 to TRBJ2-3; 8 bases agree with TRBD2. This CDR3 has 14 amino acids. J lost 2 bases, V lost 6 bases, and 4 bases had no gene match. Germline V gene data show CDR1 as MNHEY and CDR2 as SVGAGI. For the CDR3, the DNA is TGTGCCAGCAGACGGGGGGGCGACACAGATACGCAGTATTTT. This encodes CASRRGGDTDTQYF.

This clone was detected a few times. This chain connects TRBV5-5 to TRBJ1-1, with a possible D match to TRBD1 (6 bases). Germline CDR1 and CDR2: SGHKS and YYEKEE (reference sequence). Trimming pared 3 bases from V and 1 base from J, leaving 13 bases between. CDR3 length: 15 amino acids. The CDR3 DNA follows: TGTGCCAGCAGCTGGCAGGGGTCGGGGAACACTGAAGCTTTCTTT. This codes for CASSWQGSGNTEAFF.

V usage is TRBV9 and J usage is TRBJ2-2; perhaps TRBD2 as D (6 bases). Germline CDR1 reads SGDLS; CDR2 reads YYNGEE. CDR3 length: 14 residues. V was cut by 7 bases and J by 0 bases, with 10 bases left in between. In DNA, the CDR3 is TGTGCCAGCCGGGCGGGGCCGAACACCGGGGAGCTGTTTTTT. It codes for CASRAGPNTGELFF. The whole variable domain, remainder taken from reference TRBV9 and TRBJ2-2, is DSGVTQTPKHLITATGQRVTLRCSPRSGDLSVYWYQQSLDQGLQFLIQYYNGEERAKGNILERFSAQQFPDLHSELNLSSLELGDSALYFCASRAGPNTGELFFGEGSRLTVL.

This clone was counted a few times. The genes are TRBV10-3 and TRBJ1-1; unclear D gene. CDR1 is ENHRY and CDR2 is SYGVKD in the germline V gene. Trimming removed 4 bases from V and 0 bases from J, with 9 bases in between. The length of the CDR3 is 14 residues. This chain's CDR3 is CAISGTFMNTEAFF. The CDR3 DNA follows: TGTGCCATCAGTGGGACTTTCATGAACACTGAAGCTTTCTTT.

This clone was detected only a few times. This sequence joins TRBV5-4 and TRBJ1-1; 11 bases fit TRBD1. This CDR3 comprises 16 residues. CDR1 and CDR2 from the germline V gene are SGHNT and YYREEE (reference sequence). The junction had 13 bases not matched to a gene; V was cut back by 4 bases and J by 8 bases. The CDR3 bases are TGTGCCAGCAGCCCGGAGATCGGGACAGGGGGTTCGGAAGCTTTCTTT. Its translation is CASSPEIGTGGSEAFF.

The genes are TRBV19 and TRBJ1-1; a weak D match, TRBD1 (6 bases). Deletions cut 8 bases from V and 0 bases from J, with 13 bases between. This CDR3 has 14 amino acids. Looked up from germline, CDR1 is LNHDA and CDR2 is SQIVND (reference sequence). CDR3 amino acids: CASSQGPMNTEAFF. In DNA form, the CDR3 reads TGTGCCAGTTCCCAGGGGCCTATGAACACTGAAGCTTTCTTT.

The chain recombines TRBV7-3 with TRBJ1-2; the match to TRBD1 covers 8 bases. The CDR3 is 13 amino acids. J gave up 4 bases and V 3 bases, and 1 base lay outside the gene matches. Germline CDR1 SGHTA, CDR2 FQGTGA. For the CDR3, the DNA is TGTGCCAGCAGCTTTACAGGGGGCTATGGCTACACCTTC. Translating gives CASSFTGGYGYTF.